Each of the 25 T cell receptor beta chains below was sequenced from the same sample in a study of blood T cell repertoires in COVID-19. Some clones are missing from TCRdb's copy, which holds only in-frame ones; the method was immunoSEQ multiplex PCR. The sample carries 200,000 to 300,000 clones, approximately 80% recorded once. The sequenced material came from peripheral blood. These receptors were obtained from a middle-aged man with acute or convalescent COVID-19.

This clone has a handful of counts. J is TRBJ1-2 and V is TRBV18; TRBD1 aligns across 7 bases. Germline loops: CDR1 KGHSH, CDR2 LQKENI. J lost 4 bases, V lost 4 bases, and 6 bases had no gene match. The length of the CDR3 is 14 residues. CDR3 sequence: CASSRGQTPYGYTF. DNA of the CDR3: TGTGCCAGCTCACGGGGACAGACGCCCTATGGCTACACCTTC.

In DNA form, the CDR3 reads TGTGCCAGCAGCGGGAGTTCTGAAGGGGTAACTTTCTATGGCTACACCTTC. Translating it yields CASSGSSEGVTFYGYTF. The rearrangement uses TRBV9 and TRBJ1-2, with D possibly being TRBD1 (5 bases). V lost 3 bases and J lost 4, with 22 bases in between. CDR1 and CDR2 (germline): SGDLS, YYNGEE. The CDR3 totals 17 residues.

The V and J genes are TRBV5-5 and TRBJ2-3; no definite D call. The CDR3 totals 16 residues. Germline CDR1 reads SGHKS; CDR2 reads YYEKEE (reference sequence). V dropped 0 bases and J dropped 4 bases, with 15 bases sitting between them. CDR3: CASSLGPLPPADTQYF. CDR3 nucleotide sequence: TGTGCCAGCAGCTTGGGGCCCCTGCCCCCAGCAGATACGCAGTATTTT.

The J gene is TRBJ2-1, the V gene TRBV12-3 or TRBV12-4; D is possibly TRBD2 (6 bases). The CDR3 consists of 13 residues. The germline V and J ends were trimmed by 2 bases and 5 bases, with 7 bases remaining between them. The DNA for the CDR3 is TGTGCCAGCAGTTTATCGGGGGACAATGAGCAGTTCTTC. This codes for CASSLSGDNEQFF.

V gene TRBV19 combines with J gene TRBJ2-1, with 9 positions matching TRBD2. V lost 5 bases to trimming and J lost 6 bases; unmatched junction nucleotides: 5. The CDR3 length is 14 residues. Germline V gives CDR1 LNHDA, CDR2 SQIVND (reference sequence). The DNA for the CDR3 is TGTGCCAGTAGTGCGCGCGGGAGGGCCAATGAGCAGTTCTTC. Translated: CASSARGRANEQFF.

In this sample, this clone turned up a few times. This specimen includes other DNA sequences encoding the same CDR3. The chain employs TRBV9 and TRBJ2-5; D uncertain. The germline CDR1 and CDR2 sequences are SGDLS and YYNGEE. V lost 0 bases, J lost 3 bases, and 9 bases lay in between. The CDR3 is 14 amino acids. The CDR3 nucleotides are TGTGCCAGCAGCGTAGGGGTTGCGGAAGAGACCCAGTACTTC. Protein sequence: CASSVGVAEETQYF. Using reference TRBV9 and TRBJ2-5 for the parts outside the CDR3, the full variable domain is DSGVTQTPKHLITATGQRVTLRCSPRSGDLSVYWYQQSLDQGLQFLIQYYNGEERAKGNILERFSAQQFPDLHSELNLSSLELGDSALYFCASSVGVAEETQYFGPGTRLLVL.

This clone occurred a few times. The rearrangement links TRBV28 to TRBJ1-2; D is unresolved. V lost 1 base, J lost 1 base, and 7 bases lay in between. Germline V CDR1 and CDR2: MDHEN, SYDVKM. This CDR3 has 14 amino acids. CDR3 in DNA: TGTGCCAGCAGTTTATCGACACTTAACTATGGCTACACCTTC. The encoded protein is CASSLSTLNYGYTF.

The chain carries TRBV7-3 and TRBJ2-3; 10 bases agree with TRBD2. Unmatched junction bases numbered 5, after V lost 5 bases and J lost 6 bases. The CDR3 is made up of 14 amino acids. Germline lookup yields CDR1 SGHTA and CDR2 FQGTGA. The CDR3 reads CASSDLAGDDTQYF. The CDR3 DNA follows: TGTGCCAGCAGCGATCTAGCGGGAGACGATACGCAGTATTTT.

This chain joins TRBV19 and TRBJ2-5; 8 bases line up with TRBD1. This CDR3 has 14 residues. Trimming at V came to 6 bases and at J to 6 bases, leaving 9 bases not matched to a gene. Germline V gene sequence: CDR1 LNHDA, CDR2 SQIVND (reference sequence). CDR3 sequence reads: CASRGGTGGQTQYF. DNA of the CDR3: TGTGCCAGTAGGGGCGGGACAGGTGGTCAGACCCAGTACTTC.

This clone was detected once. This sequence joins TRBV6-5 and TRBJ1-6, with 9 positions matching TRBD1. This CDR3 spans 16 amino acids. The trim removed 0 bases at V and 8 bases at J, leaving 5 bases unmatched. Germline V gives CDR1 MNHEY, CDR2 SVGAGI. The CDR3 sequence: CASSYSTQGADSPLHF. In DNA form, the CDR3 reads TGTGCCAGCAGTTACTCGACACAGGGGGCAGATTCACCCCTCCACTTT.

The V gene is TRBV11-2, the J gene TRBJ2-4; 7 bases are shared with TRBD2. Trimming removed 1 base from V and 7 bases from J; junction bases left unmatched: 4. Per the germline V gene, CDR1 is SGHAT and CDR2 is FQNNGV. CDR3 length equals 14 residues. The DNA of the CDR3 is TGTGCCAGCAGCTTAGTACGCGGGAGCAACATTCAGTACTTC. This translates into CASSLVRGSNIQYF.

A few counts support this clone. The sample contains more than one DNA sequence encoding this CDR3. J is TRBJ1-5 and V is TRBV28; D gene unclear. CDR1 is MDHEN, CDR2 SYDVKM, per germline. The CDR3 has 11 amino acids. V was trimmed by 4 bases and J by 6 bases, leaving 4 bases between them. CDR3: CASSSGQPQHF. CDR3 sequence (DNA): TGTGCCAGCAGTTCGGGTCAGCCCCAGCATTTT.

The sample holds a few counts of this clone. The chain carries TRBV6-5 and TRBJ2-5; 8 bases agree with TRBD2. Germline assignment: CDR1 MNHEY and CDR2 SVGAGI. The CDR3 runs 15 residues. Trimming cost V 8 bases and J 0 bases; bases outside gene matches: 8. CDR3 bases: TGTGCCAGCCGGGGGGGAGGAGGGTACCAAGAGACCCAGTACTTC. It translates to CASRGGGGYQETQYF.

The chain combines TRBV5-1 with TRBJ2-7; 8 nucleotides match TRBD1. Losses at the gene ends were 6 bases for V and 7 bases for J; bases not matched to a gene: 6. Germline CDR1 and CDR2: SGHRS and YFSETQ. CDR3 length equals 12 residues. The CDR3 coding sequence is TGCGCCAGCACCAGGGGGCCGGGGGAGCAGTACTTC. Translation: CASTRGPGEQYF.

CDR3 loop: CASSIDIREGSDTEAFF. The DNA for the CDR3 is TGTGCCAGTAGTATAGACATTCGGGAGGGGTCCGACACTGAAGCTTTCTTT. V and J are TRBV19 and TRBJ1-1; tentative D call: TRBD1 (5 bases). V was cut by 0 bases and J by 3 bases, with 17 bases left in between. The CDR3 sequence is 17 residues long. Germline CDR1 LNHDA, CDR2 SQIVND (reference sequence).

This clone was counted only a few times. The rearrangement joins TRBV18 to TRBJ1-4, with 8 nucleotides matching TRBD1. Trimming took 4 bases from V and 3 from J; bases not matched to a gene: 4. Germline CDR1 reads KGHSH; CDR2 reads LQKENI. This CDR3 has 15 amino acids. This CDR3 reads CASSQTGAPNEKLFF. CDR3 coding DNA: TGTGCCAGCTCACAGACAGGGGCCCCTAATGAAAAACTGTTTTTT.

The chain has TRBV11-2 and TRBJ1-2; unclear D gene. CDR1 is SGHAT, CDR2 FQNNGV, per germline. The CDR3 is made up of 15 amino acids. V was clipped by 5 bases and J by 7 bases, with 20 bases between them. The CDR3 DNA reads as TGTGCCAGCAGCCAAAACTCGTTCATGACTCGTGGCTACACCTTC. This sequence encodes CASSQNSFMTRGYTF.

The CDR3 spells CASTIPRGLNTEAFF. The CDR3 DNA reads TGTGCCAGCACCATACCGCGGGGTTTGAACACTGAAGCTTTCTTT. This chain connects TRBV28 to TRBJ1-1; D not resolved. The CDR3 spans 15 residues. The germline V and J ends were trimmed by 7 bases and 0 bases, with 15 bases remaining between them. Germline V lookup: CDR1 MDHEN, CDR2 SYDVKM.

This rearrangement joins TRBV5-5 to TRBJ1-2; D not certain. Trimming took off 4 bases at V and 4 bases at J, with 8 bases between the two ends. Germline V lookup: CDR1 SGHKS, CDR2 YYEKEE (reference sequence). The CDR3 extends over 12 amino acids. The CDR3 sequence is CASSPTGYGYTF. CDR3 nucleotide sequence: TGTGCCAGCAGCCCAACGGGCTATGGCTACACCTTC.

This sequence joins TRBV5-4 and TRBJ2-7, with TRBD1 as a possible D gene (6 bases). V was pared by 2 bases and J by 5 bases, with 11 bases between. Germline CDR1 SGHNT, CDR2 YYREEE (reference sequence). The CDR3 is 13 amino acids. In nucleotides, the CDR3 is TGTGCCAGCAGCTTTCACAGGGTCGACGAGCAGTACTTC. Translating it yields CASSFHRVDEQYF.

The chain uses TRBV6-2 or TRBV6-3 and TRBJ2-5; 13 positions match TRBD2. The CDR3 loop spans 17 amino acids. Germline loops: CDR1 MNHEY, CDR2 SVGEGT. Trimming cost V 5 bases and J 1 base; bases outside gene matches: 7. The CDR3 DNA follows: TGTGCCAGCAGTACCGGGACTAGCGGGAATCCCCAAGAGACCCAGTACTTC. Its protein product is CASSTGTSGNPQETQYF.

The J gene is TRBJ2-2, the V gene TRBV19, with a possible D match to TRBD1 (6 bases). The CDR3 sequence is 14 residues long. The germline gives CDR1 LNHDA, CDR2 SQIVND (reference sequence). Trimming stripped 5 bases from V and 4 bases from J, with 11 bases between. CDR3 nucleotides: TGTGCCAGTAGTGGCTGGACAGCCACCGGGGAGCTGTTTTTT. Translation gives CASSGWTATGELFF.

The V gene is TRBV9, the J gene TRBJ2-2; 9 bases map to TRBD2. Germline assignment: CDR1 SGDLS and CDR2 YYNGEE. The V and J ends lost 4 bases and 1 base, in that order; junction bases with no gene match: 2. This CDR3 is built from 15 residues. The CDR3 nucleotides read TGTGCCAGCAGCCCGCGGGGGGGGAACACCGGGGAGCTGTTTTTT. Amino acid sequence: CASSPRGGNTGELFF.

V is TRBV9 and J is TRBJ1-4; D is possibly TRBD1 (6 bases). The CDR3 covers 17 residues. CDR1 is SGDLS, CDR2 YYNGEE, per germline. V lost 0 bases and J 2 bases, leaving 14 bases between the germline ends. The CDR3 DNA reads as TGTGCCAGCAGCGTAGGGGCAGGGGCGAAGACTAATGAAAAACTGTTTTTT. It codes for CASSVGAGAKTNEKLFF.

The V and J genes are TRBV19 and TRBJ2-3; 8 bases are shared with TRBD1. Germline V gene sequence: CDR1 LNHDA, CDR2 SQIVND (reference sequence). The CDR3 has 16 amino acids. J gave up 0 bases and V 6 bases, and 8 bases lay outside the gene matches. CDR3 in DNA: TGTGCCAGTAGGGTGAGGACAGGGCCAAGCACAGATACGCAGTATTTT. Its translation is CASRVRTGPSTDTQYF.